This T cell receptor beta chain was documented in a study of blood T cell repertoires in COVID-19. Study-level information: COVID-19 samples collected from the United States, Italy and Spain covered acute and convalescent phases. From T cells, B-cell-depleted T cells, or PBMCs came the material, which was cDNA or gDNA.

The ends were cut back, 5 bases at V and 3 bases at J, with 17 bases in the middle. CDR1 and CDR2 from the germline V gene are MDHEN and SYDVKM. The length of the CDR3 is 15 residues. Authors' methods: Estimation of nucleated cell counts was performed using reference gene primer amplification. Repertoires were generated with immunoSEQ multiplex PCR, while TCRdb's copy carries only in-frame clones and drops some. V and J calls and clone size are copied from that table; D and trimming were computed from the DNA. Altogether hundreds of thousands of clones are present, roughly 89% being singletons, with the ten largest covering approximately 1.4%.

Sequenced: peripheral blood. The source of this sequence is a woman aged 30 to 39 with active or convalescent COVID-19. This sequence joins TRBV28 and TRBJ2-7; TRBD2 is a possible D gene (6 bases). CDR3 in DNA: TGTGCCAGCAGTCCCCCGGGCGGGATTTTCTACGAGCAGTACTTC. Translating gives CASSPPGGIFYEQYF.